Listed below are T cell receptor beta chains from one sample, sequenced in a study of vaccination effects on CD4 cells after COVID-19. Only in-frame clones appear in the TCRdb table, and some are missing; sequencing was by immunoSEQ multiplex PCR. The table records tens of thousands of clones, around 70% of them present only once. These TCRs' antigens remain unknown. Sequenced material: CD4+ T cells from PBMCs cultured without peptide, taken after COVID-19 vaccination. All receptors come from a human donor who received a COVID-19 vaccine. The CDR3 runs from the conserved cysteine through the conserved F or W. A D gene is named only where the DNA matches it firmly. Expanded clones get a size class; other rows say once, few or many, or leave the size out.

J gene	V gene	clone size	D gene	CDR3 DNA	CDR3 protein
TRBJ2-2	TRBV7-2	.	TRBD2	TGTGCCAGCAGCTTACAGGGAGGGACCACCGGGGAGCTGTTTTTT	CASSLQGGTTGELFF
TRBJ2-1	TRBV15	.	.	TGTGCCACCAGTTCGAGCTACAATGAGCAGTTCTTC	CATSSSYNEQFF
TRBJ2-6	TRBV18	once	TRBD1	TGTGCCAGCTCACTTCGACCCGGACAGGGGCCCAATGGGGCCAACGTCCTGACTTTC	CASSLRPGQGPNGANVLTF
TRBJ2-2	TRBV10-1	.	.	TGCGCCAGCAGCAGGAACACCGGGGAGCTGTTTTTT	CASSRNTGELFF
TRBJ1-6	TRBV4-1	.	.	TGCGCCAGCAGCCAAGCTATGGGCAGGAATAATTCACCCCTCCACTTT	CASSQAMGRNNSPLHF
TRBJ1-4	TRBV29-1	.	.	TGCAGCGTTGGTGATGAAAAACTGTTTTTT	CSVGDEKLFF
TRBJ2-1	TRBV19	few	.	TGTGCCAGTAGTAGAGGAGGAGCGGGTTTGTACAATGAGCAGTTCTTC	CASSRGGAGLYNEQFF
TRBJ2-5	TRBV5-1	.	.	TGCGCCAGCAGCTTGGGGCGGCAAGAGACCCAGTACTTC	CASSLGRQETQYF
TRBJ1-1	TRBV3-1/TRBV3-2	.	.	TGTGCCAGCAGCCATGGATATGGAGTGAACACTGAAGCTTTCTTT	CASSHGYGVNTEAFF
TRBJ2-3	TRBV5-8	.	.	TGTGCCAGCCCCGCCTGGGGGTTAAGCACAGATACGCAGTATTTT	CASPAWGLSTDTQYF
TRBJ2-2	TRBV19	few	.	TGTGCCAGTAGCCAGACAGGGAGGAACGGGGAGCTGTTTTTT	CASSQTGRNGELFF
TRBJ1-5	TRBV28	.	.	TGTGCCAGCGGGGACGGAAGTTATAGCAATCAGCCCCAGCATTTT	CASGDGSYSNQPQHF
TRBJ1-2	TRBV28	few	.	TGTGCCAGCAGTTTAGGAGGGTACGGCTACACCTTC	CASSLGGYGYTF
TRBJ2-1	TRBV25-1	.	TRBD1	TGTGCCAGCAGTGGACCGGGACAGTTCTACAATGAGCAGTTCTTC	CASSGPGQFYNEQFF
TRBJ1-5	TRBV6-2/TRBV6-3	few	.	TGTGCCAGCAGTTCTGGAGGGGACCATCAGCCCCAGCATTTT	CASSSGGDHQPQHF
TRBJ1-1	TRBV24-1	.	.	TGTGCCACCAGTGATTTGCAGGACACCGAAGCTTTCTTT	CATSDLQDTEAFF
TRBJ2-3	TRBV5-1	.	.	TGCGCCAGCAGCTTTCTGGTGACCGGGGGCACAGATACGCAGTATTTT	CASSFLVTGGTDTQYF
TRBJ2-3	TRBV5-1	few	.	TGCGCCAGCAGCTTAGATGCGGGGACTACAGATACGCAGTATTTT	CASSLDAGTTDTQYF
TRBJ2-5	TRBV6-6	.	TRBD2	TGTGCCAGCAGCCGGACTAGCGGGGCCCAAGAGACCCAGTACTTC	CASSRTSGAQETQYF
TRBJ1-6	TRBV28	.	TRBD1	TGTGCCAGCCGGGCAGGAGGGACAGGGGGCGGTTCACCCCTCCACTTT	CASRAGGTGGGSPLHF
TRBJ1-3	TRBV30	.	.	TGTGCCTGGAGTGTGGACAGTCACTCTGGAAACACCATATATTTT	CAWSVDSHSGNTIYF
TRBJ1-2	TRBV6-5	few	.	TGTGCCAGCAGTTCCAGTGTGGCTGGCTACACCTTC	CASSSSVAGYTF
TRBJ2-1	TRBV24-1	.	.	TGTGCCACCACGGGTCTATACAATGAGCAGTTCTTC	CATTGLYNEQFF
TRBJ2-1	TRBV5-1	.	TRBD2	TGCGCCAGCAGCTCCCGGGGGGGGGTCAGCTCCTACAATGAGCAGTTCTTC	CASSSRGGVSSYNEQFF
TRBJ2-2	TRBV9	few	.	TGTGCCAGCAGCGTAGATGGGGGCAACACCGGGGAGCTGTTTTTT	CASSVDGGNTGELFF
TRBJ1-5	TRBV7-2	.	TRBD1	TGTGCCAGCAGCTCAACAGGGGGCGCCGGTCAGCCCCAGCATTTT	CASSSTGGAGQPQHF
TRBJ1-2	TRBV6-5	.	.	TGTGCCAGCACCGGGGCATATGGCTACACCTTC	CASTGAYGYTF
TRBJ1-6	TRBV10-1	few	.	TGCGCCAGCAGTGAGATGGCCTATAATTCACCCCTCCACTTT	CASSEMAYNSPLHF
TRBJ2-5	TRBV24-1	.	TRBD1	TGTGCCACCAGTGACGGGGGGACAGGGAGGCGTGAGACCCAGTACTTC	CATSDGGTGRRETQYF
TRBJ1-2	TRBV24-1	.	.	TGTGCCACCAGTGACGGGTCTCTGGAGGGCTACACCTTC	CATSDGSLEGYTF
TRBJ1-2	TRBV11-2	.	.	TGTGCCAGCAGCTTAAGGACGGGCCAGAGGGACTATGGCTACACCTTC	CASSLRTGQRDYGYTF
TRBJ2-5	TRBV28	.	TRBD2	TGTGCCAGCAGTTTTTCTAGCGGGGGTGGAGAGACCCAGTACTTC	CASSFSSGGGETQYF
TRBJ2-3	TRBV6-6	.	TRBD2	TGTGCCACTGAGAATGGGGCTAGCGGGGGCACAGATACGCAGTATTTT	CATENGASGGTDTQYF
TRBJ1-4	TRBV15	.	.	TGTGCCACCAGCAGATCCGGGACGATGGGTGAAAAACTGTTTTTT	CATSRSGTMGEKLFF
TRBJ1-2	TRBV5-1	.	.	TGCGCCAGCAGCCAGGGAGCCAGCCGCTATGGCTACACCTTC	CASSQGASRYGYTF
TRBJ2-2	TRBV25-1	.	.	TGTGCCAGCAGCCCCCAGGGGGGCGGGGAGCTGTTTTTT	CASSPQGGGELFF
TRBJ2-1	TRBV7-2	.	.	TGTGCCAGCAGCTACCTTAGCGGAGGGGAGGTCCGGCAGTTCTTC	CASSYLSGGEVRQFF
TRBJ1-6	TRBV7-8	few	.	TGTGCCAGCAGCTTATGGGGGCCGAATTCACCCCTCCACTTT	CASSLWGPNSPLHF
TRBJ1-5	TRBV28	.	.	TGTGCCAGCAGTTTAGTGGACAGTCAGCCCCAGCATTTT	CASSLVDSQPQHF
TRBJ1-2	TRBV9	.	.	TGTGCCAGCAGCGTAGAGGCAGGGGTGGGATATGGCTACACCTTC	CASSVEAGVGYGYTF
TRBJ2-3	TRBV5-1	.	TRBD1	TGCGCCAGCAGCTTGGAGACAGGGTATTTCGATACGCAGTATTTT	CASSLETGYFDTQYF